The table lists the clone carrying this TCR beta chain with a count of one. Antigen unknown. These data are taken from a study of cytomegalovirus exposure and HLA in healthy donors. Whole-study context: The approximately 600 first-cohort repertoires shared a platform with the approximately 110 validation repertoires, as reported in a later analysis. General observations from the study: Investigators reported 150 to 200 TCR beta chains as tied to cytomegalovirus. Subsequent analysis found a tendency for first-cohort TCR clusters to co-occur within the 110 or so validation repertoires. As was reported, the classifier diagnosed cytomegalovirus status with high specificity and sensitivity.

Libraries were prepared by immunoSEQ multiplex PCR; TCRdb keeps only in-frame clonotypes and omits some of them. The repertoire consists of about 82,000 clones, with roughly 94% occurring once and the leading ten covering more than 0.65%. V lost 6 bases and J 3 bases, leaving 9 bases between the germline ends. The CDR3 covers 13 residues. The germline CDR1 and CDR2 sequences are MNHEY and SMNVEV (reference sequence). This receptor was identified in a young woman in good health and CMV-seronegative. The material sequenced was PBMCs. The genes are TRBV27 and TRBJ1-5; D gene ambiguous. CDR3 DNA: TGTGCCAGCAGAAAAACAGACAATCAGCCCCAGCATTTT. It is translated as CASRKTDNQPQHF.